Sequencing of this TCR beta chain was carried out in a study of cytomegalovirus exposure and HLA in healthy donors. The germline gives CDR1 MNHEY, CDR2 SVGAGI. The CDR3 consists of 14 residues. The V and J ends lost 6 bases and 9 bases, in that order; junction bases with no gene match: 6. Study results and caveats: High specificity and sensitivity for cytomegalovirus status were reported for the classifier. TRBV6-2, TRBV6-3 and some other V segments were unresolvable in 87-base-pair reads. The investigators catalogued 160 or so TCR beta chains as cytomegalovirus-associated.

A note on this clone: Its specificity is not known.

The PCR had 60 Vbeta and 13 Jbeta primers. Clones were sequenced by immunoSEQ multiplex PCR, and TCRdb holds only the in-frame ones, with some missing. The repertoire table contains around 100,000 clones. The material sequenced was PBMCs. The TCR originated in a man aged 35-49 years in good health and CMV-seropositive. This chain joins TRBV6-5 and TRBJ2-1; TRBD1 matches at 12 bases. The CDR3, as DNA: TGTGCCAGCAGGGGAGGGACAGGGGGCTTTGAGCAGTTCTTC. As protein: CASRGGTGGFEQFF.